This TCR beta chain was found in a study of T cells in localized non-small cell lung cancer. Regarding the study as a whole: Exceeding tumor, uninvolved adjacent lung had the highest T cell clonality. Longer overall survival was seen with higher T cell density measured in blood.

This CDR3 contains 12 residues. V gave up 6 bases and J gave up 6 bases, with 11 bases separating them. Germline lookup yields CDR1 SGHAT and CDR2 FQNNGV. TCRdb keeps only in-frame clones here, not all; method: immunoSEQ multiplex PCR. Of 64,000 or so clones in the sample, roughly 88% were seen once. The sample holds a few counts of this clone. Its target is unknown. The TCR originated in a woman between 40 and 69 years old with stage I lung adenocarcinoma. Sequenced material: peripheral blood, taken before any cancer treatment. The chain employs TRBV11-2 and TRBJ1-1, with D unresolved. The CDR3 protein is CASRLTESEAFF. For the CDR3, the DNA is TGTGCCAGCAGACTTACGGAGTCTGAAGCTTTCTTT.